The rows below give T cell receptor beta chains drawn from one sample of a study of Graves' ophthalmopathy and Graves' hyperthyroidism. TCRdb reanalysed the multiplex PCR reads using MiXCR and keeps one entry per CDR3 protein. Among 30,000 to 50,000 distinct CDR3 sequences listed, roughly 52% were seen once. Source material: peripheral blood. All receptors derive from an adult woman with stable Graves' hyperthyroidism. Both conserved end residues are part of each CDR3. D genes are given only for firm matches. Not every row has a clone size; where given, it reads once, few, many or a size class.

clone size: .
D gene: TRBD1
J gene: TRBJ2-7
V gene: TRBV3-1
CDR3 DNA: TGTGCCAGCAGCGTAGGACAGGGGGCGGGCTACGAGCAGTACTTC
CDR3 protein: CASSVGQGAGYEQYF

clone size: .
D gene: TRBD1
J gene: TRBJ2-7
V gene: TRBV10-3
CDR3 DNA: TGTGCCACCGGGACAGGACCCTACGAGCAGTACTTC
CDR3 protein: CATGTGPYEQYF

clone size: few
D gene: TRBD1
J gene: TRBJ1-2
V gene: TRBV2
CDR3 DNA: TGTGCCAGCACCGGGACAGGGTATGGCTACACCTTC
CDR3 protein: CASTGTGYGYTF

clone size: .
D gene: TRBD1
J gene: TRBJ1-2
V gene: TRBV6-1
CDR3 DNA: TGTGCCAGCAGCAGGACAGGGGAAGACTATGGCTACACCTTC
CDR3 protein: CASSRTGEDYGYTF

clone size: .
D gene: TRBD1
J gene: TRBJ1-1
V gene: TRBV7-6
CDR3 DNA: TGTGCCAGCAGCTCACAGGGGATCACTGAAGCTTTCTTT
CDR3 protein: CASSSQGITEAFF

clone size: many
D gene: .
J gene: TRBJ1-1
V gene: TRBV7-6
CDR3 DNA: TGTGCCAGCCGCCGGGGGACTGAAGCTTTCTTT
CDR3 protein: CASRRGTEAFF

clone size: many
D gene: .
J gene: TRBJ1-1
V gene: TRBV7-9
CDR3 DNA: TGTGCCAGCAGCTTAGAGTCGGGTAGGGGGGGCGCTGAAGCTTTCTTT
CDR3 protein: CASSLESGRGGAEAFF

clone size: many
D gene: TRBD2
J gene: TRBJ2-3
V gene: TRBV5-5
CDR3 DNA: TGTGCCAGCAGCTTGTACGTGGGGGGGAGCACAGATACGCAGTATTTT
CDR3 protein: CASSLYVGGSTDTQYF

clone size: many
D gene: .
J gene: TRBJ1-2
V gene: TRBV30
CDR3 DNA: TGTGCCTGGAGGGCACGCCATAACTATGGCTACACCTTC
CDR3 protein: CAWRARHNYGYTF

clone size: .
D gene: TRBD1
J gene: TRBJ2-7
V gene: TRBV29-1
CDR3 DNA: TGCAGCGTTGCCGGGACAGGACCCTACGAGCAGTACTTC
CDR3 protein: CSVAGTGPYEQYF

clone size: .
D gene: TRBD1
J gene: TRBJ2-5
V gene: TRBV29-1
CDR3 DNA: TGCAGCGTGGTTGACAGGGGGCGAGAGACCCAGTACTTC
CDR3 protein: CSVVDRGRETQYF

clone size: .
D gene: TRBD2
J gene: TRBJ2-5
V gene: TRBV10-3
CDR3 DNA: TGTGCCATCAGTAGGGGACAACCGGGACTAGCGGGAGGAGAGACCCAGTACTTC
CDR3 protein: CAISRGQPGLAGGETQYF

clone size: many
D gene: .
J gene: TRBJ2-5
V gene: TRBV4-2
CDR3 DNA: TGTGCCAGCAGCCATAGCGGTCAGAGGGGGCAAGAGACCCAGTACTTC
CDR3 protein: CASSHSGQRGQETQYF

clone size: once
D gene: TRBD1
J gene: TRBJ1-1
V gene: TRBV6-1
CDR3 DNA: TGTGCCAGCGGTGAGGAATGGACAGGCACTGAAGCTTTCTTT
CDR3 protein: CASGEEWTGTEAFF

clone size: .
D gene: .
J gene: TRBJ2-5
V gene: TRBV7-9
CDR3 DNA: TGTGCCAGCAGCTTAGGCCAGTACTTC
CDR3 protein: CASSLGQYF